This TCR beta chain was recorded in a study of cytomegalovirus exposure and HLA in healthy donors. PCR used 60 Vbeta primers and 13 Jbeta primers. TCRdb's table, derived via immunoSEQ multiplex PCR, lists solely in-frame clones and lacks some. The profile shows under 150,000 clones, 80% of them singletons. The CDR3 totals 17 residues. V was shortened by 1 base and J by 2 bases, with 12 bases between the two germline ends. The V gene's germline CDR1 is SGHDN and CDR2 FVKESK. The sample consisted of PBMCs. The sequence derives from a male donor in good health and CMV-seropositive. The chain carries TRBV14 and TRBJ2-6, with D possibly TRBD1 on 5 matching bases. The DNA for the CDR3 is TGTGCCAGCAGCCAAGTGTTTCAGGGCCCTGGGGCCAACGTCCTGACTTTC. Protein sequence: CASSQVFQGPGANVLTF.